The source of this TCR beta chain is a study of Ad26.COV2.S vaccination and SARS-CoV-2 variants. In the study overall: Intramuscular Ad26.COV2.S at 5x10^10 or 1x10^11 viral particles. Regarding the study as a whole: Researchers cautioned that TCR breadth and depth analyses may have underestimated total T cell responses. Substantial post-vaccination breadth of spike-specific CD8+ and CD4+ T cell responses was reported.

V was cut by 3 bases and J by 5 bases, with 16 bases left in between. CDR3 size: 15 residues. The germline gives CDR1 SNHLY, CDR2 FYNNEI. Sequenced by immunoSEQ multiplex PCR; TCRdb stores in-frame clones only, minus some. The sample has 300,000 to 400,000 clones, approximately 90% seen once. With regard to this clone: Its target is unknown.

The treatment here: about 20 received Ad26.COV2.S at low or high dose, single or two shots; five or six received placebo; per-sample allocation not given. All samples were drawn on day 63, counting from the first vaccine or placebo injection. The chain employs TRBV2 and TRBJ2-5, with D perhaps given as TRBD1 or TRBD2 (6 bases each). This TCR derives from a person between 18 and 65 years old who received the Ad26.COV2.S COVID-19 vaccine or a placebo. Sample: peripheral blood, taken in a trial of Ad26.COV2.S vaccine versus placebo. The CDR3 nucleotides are TGTGCCAGCAGTGATCAGGGGACTCGGGGGGAGACCCAGTACTTC. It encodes CASSDQGTRGETQYF.